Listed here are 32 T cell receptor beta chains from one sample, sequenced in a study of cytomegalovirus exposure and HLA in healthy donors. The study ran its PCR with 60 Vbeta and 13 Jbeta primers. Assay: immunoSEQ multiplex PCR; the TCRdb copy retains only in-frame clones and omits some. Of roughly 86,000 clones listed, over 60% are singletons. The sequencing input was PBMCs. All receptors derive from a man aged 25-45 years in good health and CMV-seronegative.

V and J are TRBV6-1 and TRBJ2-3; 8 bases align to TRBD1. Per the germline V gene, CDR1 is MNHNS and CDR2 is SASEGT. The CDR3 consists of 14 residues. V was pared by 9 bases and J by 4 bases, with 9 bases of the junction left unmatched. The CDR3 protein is CASELTGEADTQYF. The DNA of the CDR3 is TGTGCCAGTGAATTGACAGGGGAAGCAGATACGCAGTATTTT.

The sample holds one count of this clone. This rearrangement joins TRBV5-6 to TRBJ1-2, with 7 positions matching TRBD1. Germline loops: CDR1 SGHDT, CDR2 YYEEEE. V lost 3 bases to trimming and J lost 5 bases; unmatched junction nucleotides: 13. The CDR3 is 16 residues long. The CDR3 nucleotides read TGTGCCAGCAGCTGGGGCGACAGGGACATAAGATATGGCTACACCTTC. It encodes CASSWGDRDIRYGYTF.

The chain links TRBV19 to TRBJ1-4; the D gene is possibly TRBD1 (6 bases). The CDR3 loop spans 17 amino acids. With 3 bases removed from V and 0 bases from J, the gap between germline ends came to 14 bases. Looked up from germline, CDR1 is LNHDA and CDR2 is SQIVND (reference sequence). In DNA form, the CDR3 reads TGTGCCAGTAGTATGGGGGGGGCCCTCGCAACTAATGAAAAACTGTTTTTT. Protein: CASSMGGALATNEKLFF.

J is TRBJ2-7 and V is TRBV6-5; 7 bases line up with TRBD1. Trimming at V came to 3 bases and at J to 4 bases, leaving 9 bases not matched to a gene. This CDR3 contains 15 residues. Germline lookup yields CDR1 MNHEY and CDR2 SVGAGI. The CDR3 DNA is TGTGCCAGCAGTTATGGCCGGACAGGCATATACGAGCAGTACTTC. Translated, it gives CASSYGRTGIYEQYF.

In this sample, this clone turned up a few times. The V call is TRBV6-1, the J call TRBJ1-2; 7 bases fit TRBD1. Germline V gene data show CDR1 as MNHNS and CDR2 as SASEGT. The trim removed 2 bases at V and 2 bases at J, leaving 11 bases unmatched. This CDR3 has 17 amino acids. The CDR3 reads CASSEFGWTGGNYGYTF. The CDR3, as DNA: TGTGCCAGCAGTGAATTTGGTTGGACAGGAGGGAACTATGGCTACACCTTC.

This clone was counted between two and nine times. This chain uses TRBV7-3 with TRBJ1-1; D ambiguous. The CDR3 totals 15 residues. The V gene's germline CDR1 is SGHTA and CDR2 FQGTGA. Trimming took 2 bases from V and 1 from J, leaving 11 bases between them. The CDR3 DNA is TGTGCCAGCAGCTTAGCTGGGAGGGCGAACACTGAAGCTTTCTTT. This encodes CASSLAGRANTEAFF. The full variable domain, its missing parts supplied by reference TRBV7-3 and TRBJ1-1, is GAGVSQTPSNKVTEKGKYVELRCDPISGHTALYWYRQSLGQGPEFLIYFQGTGAADDSGLPNDRFFAVRPEGSVSTLKIQRTERGDSAVYLCASSLAGRANTEAFFGQGTRLTVV.

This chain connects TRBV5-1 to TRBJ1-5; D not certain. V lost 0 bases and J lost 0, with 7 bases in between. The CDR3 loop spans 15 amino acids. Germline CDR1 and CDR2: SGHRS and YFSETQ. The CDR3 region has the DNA TGCGCCAGCAGCTTGGCCGGGAATAGCAATCAGCCCCAGCATTTT. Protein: CASSLAGNSNQPQHF.

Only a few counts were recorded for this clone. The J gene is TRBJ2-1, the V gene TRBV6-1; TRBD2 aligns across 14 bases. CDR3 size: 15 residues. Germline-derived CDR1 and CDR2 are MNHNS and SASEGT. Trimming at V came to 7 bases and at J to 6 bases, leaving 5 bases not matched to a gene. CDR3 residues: CASIMTSGGANEQFF. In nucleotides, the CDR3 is TGTGCCAGCATTATGACTAGCGGGGGGGCCAATGAGCAGTTCTTC.

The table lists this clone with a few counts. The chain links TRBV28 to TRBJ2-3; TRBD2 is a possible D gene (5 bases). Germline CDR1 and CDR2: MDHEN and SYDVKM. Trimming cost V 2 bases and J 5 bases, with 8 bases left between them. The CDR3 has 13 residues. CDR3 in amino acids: CASSLPRGDTQYF. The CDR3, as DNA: TGTGCCAGCAGTTTACCCCGGGGAGATACGCAGTATTTT.

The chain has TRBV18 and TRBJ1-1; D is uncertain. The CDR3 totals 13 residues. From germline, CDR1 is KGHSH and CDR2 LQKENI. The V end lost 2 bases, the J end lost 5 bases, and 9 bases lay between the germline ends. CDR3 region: CASSPISLTEAFF. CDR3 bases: TGTGCCAGCTCACCAATCTCCCTTACTGAAGCTTTCTTT. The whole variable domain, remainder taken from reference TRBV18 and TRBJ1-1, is NAGVMQNPRHLVRRRGQEARLRCSPMKGHSHVYWYRQLPEEGLKFMVYLQKENIIDESGMPKERFSAEFPKEGPSILRIQQVVRGDSAAYFCASSPISLTEAFFGQGTRLTVV.

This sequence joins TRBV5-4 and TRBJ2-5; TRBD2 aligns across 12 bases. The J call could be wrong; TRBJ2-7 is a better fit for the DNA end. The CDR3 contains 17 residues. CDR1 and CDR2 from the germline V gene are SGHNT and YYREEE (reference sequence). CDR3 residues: CASSSPQTSGSVPEQYF. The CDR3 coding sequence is TGTGCCAGCAGCTCCCCCCAGACTAGCGGGAGTGTTCCCGAGCAGTACTTC.

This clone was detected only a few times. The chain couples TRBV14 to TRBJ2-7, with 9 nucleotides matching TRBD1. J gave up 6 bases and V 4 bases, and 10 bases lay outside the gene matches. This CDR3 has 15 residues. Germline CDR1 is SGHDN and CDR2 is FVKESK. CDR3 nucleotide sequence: TGTGCCAGCAGCCCCCACCCGGGACAGGGAGGCGAGCAGTACTTC. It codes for CASSPHPGQGGEQYF.

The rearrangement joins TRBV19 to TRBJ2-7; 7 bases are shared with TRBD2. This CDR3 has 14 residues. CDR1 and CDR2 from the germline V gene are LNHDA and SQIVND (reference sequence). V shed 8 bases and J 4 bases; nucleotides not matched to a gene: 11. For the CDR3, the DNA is TGTGCCAGTGGATCTAGAGGGAGGGGTTACGAGCAGTACTTC. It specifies CASGSRGRGYEQYF.

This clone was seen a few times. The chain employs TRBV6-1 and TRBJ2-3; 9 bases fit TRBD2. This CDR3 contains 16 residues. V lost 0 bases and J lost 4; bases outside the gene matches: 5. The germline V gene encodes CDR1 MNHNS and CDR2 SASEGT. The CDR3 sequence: CASSEAGGRAPDTQYF. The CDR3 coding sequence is TGTGCCAGCAGTGAAGCCGGCGGGAGGGCCCCAGATACGCAGTATTTT.

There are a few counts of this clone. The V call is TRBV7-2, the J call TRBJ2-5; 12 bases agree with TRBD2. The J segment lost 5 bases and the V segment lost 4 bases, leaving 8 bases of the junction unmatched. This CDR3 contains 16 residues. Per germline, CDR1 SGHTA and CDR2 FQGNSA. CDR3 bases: TGTGCCAGCAGCTCTACTAGCGGGGGGCGTTATGAGACCCAGTACTTC. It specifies CASSSTSGGRYETQYF.

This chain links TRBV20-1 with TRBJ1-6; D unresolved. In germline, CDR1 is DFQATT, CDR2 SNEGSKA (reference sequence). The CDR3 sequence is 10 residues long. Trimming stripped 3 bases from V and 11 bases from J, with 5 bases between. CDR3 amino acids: CSASLPPLHF. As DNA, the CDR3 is TGCAGTGCTAGTCTCCCACCCCTCCACTTT.

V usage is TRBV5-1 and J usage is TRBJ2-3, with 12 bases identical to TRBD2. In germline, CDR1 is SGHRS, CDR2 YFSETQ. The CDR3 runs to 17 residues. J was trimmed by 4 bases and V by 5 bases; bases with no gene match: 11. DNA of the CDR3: TGCGCCAGCAGTACAAGACTAGCGGGAGATGGTCCAGATACGCAGTATTTT. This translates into CASSTRLAGDGPDTQYF.

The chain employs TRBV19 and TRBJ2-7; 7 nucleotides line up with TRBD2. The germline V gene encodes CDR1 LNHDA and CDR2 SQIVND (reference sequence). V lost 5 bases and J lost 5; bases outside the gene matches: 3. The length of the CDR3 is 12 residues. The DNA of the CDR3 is TGTGCCAGTAGTGCCCGGGAGGACGAGCAGTACTTC. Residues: CASSAREDEQYF.

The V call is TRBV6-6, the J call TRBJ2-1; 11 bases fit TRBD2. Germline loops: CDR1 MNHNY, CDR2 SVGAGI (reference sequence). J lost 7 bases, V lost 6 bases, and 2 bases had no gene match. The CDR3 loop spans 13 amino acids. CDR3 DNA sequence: TGTGCCAGCAGATTAGCGGGGGGGAATGAGCAGTTCTTC. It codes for CASRLAGGNEQFF.

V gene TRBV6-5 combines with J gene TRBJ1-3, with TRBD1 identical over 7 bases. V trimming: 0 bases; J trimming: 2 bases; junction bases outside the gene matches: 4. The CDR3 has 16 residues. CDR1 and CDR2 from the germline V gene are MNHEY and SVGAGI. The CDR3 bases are TGTGCCAGCAGTTACTCTGGGACAGCGACTGGAAACACCATATATTTT. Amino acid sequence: CASSYSGTATGNTIYF.

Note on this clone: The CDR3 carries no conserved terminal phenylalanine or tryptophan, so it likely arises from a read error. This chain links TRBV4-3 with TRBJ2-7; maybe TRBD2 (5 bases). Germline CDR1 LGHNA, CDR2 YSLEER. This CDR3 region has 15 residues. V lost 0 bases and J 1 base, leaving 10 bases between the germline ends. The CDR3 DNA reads TGCGCCAGCAGCCAAGATCGCGAGGGTTCCTACGAGCAGTACCTC. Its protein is CASSQDREGSYEQYL.

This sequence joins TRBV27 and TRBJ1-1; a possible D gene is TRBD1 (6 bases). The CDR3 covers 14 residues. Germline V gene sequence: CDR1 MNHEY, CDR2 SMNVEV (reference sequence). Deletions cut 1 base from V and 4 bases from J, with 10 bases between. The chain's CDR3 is CASSLWGLGTEAFF. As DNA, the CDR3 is TGTGCCAGCAGTTTATGGGGGCTGGGCACTGAAGCTTTCTTT.

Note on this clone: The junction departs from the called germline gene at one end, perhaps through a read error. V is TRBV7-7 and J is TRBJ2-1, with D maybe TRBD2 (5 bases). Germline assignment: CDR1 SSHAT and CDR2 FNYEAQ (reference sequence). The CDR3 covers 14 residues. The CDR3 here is CASSLAFSDNEQFF. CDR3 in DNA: TGTGCTAGCAGCTTAGCGTTCTCCGACAATGAGCAGTTCTTC.

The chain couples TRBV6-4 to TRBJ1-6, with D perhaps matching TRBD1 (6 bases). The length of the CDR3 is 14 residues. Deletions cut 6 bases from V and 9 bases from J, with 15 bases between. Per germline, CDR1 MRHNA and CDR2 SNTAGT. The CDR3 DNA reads TGTGCCAGCAGCGCTGGGGGGGGCAGTTCACCCCTCCACTTT. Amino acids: CASSAGGGSSPLHF.

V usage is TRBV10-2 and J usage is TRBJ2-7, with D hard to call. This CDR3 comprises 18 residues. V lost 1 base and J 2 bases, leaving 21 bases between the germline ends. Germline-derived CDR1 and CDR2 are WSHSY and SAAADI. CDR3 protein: CASSEYEKFGEEAYEQYF. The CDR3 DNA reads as TGCGCCAGCAGTGAGTACGAAAAGTTTGGAGAAGAAGCCTACGAGCAGTACTTC.

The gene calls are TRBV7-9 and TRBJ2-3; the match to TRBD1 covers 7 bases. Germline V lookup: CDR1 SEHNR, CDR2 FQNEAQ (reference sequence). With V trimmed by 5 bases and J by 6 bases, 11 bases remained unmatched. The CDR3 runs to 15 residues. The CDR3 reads CASSHRDRKLDTQYF. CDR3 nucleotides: TGTGCCAGCAGCCACCGGGACAGAAAGTTGGATACGCAGTATTTT. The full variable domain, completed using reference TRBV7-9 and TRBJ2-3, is DTGVSQNPRHKITKRGQNVTFRCDPISEHNRLYWYRQTLGQGPEFLTYFQNEAQLEKSRLLSDRFSAERPKGSFSTLEIQRTEQGDSAMYLCASSHRDRKLDTQYFGPGTRLTVL.

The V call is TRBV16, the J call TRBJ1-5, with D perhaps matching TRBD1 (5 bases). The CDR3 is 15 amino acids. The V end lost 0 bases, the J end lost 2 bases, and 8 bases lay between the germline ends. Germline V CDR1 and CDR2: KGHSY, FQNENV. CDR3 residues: CASSQSGEGNQPQHF. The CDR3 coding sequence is TGTGCCAGCAGCCAATCGGGGGAGGGCAATCAGCCCCAGCATTTT.

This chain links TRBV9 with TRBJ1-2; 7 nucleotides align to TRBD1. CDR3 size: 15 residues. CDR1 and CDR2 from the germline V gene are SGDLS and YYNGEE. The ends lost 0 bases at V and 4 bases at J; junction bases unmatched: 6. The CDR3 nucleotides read TGTGCCAGCAGCGTAGCGCGGACAGGTATCTATGGCTACACCTTC. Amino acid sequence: CASSVARTGIYGYTF.

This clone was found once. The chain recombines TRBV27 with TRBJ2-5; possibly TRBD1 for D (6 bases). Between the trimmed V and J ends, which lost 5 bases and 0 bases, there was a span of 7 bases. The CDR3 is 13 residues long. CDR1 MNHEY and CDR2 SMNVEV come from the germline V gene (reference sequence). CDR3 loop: CASSRTDQETQYF. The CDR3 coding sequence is TGTGCCAGCAGTCGGACAGACCAAGAGACCCAGTACTTC.

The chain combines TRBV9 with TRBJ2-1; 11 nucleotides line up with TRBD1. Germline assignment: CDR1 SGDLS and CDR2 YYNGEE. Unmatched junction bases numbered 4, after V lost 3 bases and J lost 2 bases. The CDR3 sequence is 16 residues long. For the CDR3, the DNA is TGTGCCAGCAGCGCCCAGGGACAGGGGGCCTACAATGAGCAGTTCTTC. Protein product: CASSAQGQGAYNEQFF.

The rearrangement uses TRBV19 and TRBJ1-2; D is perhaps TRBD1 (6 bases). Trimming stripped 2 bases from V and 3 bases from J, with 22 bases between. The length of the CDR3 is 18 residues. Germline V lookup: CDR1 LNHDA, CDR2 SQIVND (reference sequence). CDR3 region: CASSISLSAGGRDYGYTF. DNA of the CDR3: TGTGCCAGTAGTATATCCCTCTCCGCGGGGGGCCGCGACTATGGCTACACCTTC.

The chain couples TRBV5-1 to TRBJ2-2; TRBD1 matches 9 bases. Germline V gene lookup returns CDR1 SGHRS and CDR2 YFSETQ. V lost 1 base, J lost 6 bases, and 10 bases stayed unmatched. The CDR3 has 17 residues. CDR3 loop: CASSLFPGQGLAGELFF. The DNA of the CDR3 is TGCGCCAGCAGCTTGTTCCCGGGACAGGGACTGGCCGGGGAGCTGTTTTTT.